The text below deals with one T cell receptor (beta chain). Trimming cost V 4 bases and J 6 bases, with 13 bases left between them. Germline V gene data show CDR1 as MNHEY and CDR2 as SMNVEV (reference sequence). This CDR3 spans 14 amino acids. This record belongs to a study of shared T cell receptors in the human thymus. Generated by immunoSEQ multiplex PCR, the TCRdb table keeps only in-frame clones and is missing some. The data hold about 380,000 clones, with 85% to 95% observed a single time. This TCR was recovered from a human donor. The V gene is TRBV27, the J gene TRBJ2-1; D gene uncertain. The source material was thymocytes. As DNA, the CDR3 is TGTGCCAGCAGTTATTTCGGCAATCCCAATGAGCAGTTCTTC. This gives the protein CASSYFGNPNEQFF.